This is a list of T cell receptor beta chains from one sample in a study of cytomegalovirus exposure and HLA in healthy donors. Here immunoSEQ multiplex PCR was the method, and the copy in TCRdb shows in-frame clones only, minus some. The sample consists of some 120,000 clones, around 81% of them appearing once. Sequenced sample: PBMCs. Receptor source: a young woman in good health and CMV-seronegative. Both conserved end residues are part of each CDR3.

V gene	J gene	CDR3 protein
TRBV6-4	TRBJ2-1	CASSERENYNEQFF
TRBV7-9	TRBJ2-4	CASSANLVWDIQYF
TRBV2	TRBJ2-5	CASSEPGLAGGETQYF
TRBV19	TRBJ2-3	CASSMLSLGTDTQYF
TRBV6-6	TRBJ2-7	CASSPRQGAAYEQYF
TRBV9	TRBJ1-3	CASSVIRRGGFSGNTIYF
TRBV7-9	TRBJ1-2	CASSLIVRPERDLGYTF
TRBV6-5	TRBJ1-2	CASRRPGQGDGYTF
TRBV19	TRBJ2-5	CASFWGRLLNETQYF
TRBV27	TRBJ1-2	CASSSPSLANYGYTF
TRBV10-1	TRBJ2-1	CASSSSGNNEQFF
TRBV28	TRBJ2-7	CASSIGTGEFYEQYF
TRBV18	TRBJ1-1	CASSNRQGQNTEAFF
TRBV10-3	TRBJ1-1	CAISTGTKNTEAFF
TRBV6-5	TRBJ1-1	CASRKTGTNTEAFF
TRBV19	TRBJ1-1	CASNTQGWGAFF
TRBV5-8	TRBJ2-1	CASSLVRPLGEQFF
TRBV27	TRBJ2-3	CASIRLAGDGTDTQYF
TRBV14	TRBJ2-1	CASSQGVTSGRSYNEQFF
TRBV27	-	CATGRGESYEQYF
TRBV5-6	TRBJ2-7	CASSWTPSGVEQYF
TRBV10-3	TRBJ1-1	CAIRGGSGGNTEAFF
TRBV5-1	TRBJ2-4	CASSQGQGAIQYF
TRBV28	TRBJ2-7	CASSLLGHEQYF
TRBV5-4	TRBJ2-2	CASSLGQGITGELFF
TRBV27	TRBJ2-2	CASSLRREVTGELFF
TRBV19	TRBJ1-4	CASSFQGNEKLFF
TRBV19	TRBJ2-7	CASSILAGGSSYEQYF
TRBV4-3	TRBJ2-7	CASSQDGTGTYEQYF
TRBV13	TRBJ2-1	CASRSTGGEGGTYNEQFF
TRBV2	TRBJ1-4	CASSEALGQGEKLFF
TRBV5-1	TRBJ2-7	CASSQTSGSTGRQYF
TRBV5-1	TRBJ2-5	CASSLLQEETQYF
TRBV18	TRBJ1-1	CASSPDGSGRVDTEAFF
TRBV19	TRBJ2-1	CASRTSGLPSSNEQFF
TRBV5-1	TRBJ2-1	CASSLTGYNEQFF
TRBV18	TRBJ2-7	CASSPGQGAYSEQYF
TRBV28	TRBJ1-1	CASSPYGPSTEAFF
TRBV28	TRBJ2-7	CASRRTDYEQYF
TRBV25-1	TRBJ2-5	CASRAPGGSEETQYF
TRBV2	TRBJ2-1	CASSEPRQNNEQFF
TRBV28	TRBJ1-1	CASSLEVLNTEAFF
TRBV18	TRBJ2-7	CASSYGRIYEQYF
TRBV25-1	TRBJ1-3	CASSEAGGGNTIYF
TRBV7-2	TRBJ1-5	CASTQGNQPQHF
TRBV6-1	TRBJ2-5	CASSDFQRDQETQYF
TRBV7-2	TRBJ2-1	CASSLDEGDGQFF
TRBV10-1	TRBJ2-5	CASSRREETQYF
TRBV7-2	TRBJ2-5	CASSLGGLAGGGQETQYF
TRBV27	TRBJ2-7	CASTSTGSGAGEQYF